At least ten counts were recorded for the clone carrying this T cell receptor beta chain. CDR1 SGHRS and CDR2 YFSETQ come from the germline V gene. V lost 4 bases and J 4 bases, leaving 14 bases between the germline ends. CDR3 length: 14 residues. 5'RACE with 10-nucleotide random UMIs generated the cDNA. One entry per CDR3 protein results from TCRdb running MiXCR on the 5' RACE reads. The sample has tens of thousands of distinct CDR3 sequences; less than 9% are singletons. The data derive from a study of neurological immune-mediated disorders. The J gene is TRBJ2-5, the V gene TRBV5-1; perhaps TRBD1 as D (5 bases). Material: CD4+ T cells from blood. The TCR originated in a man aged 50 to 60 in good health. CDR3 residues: CASSIARAGETQYF. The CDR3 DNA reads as TGCGCCAGCAGCATTGCCAGGGCAGGAGAGACCCAGTACTTC.